This T cell receptor beta chain is from a study of blood T cell repertoires in COVID-19. Whole-study context: In each case, the material was cDNA or gDNA derived from T cells, B-cell-depleted T cells, or PBMCs.

The length of the CDR3 is 16 residues. Germline CDR1 and CDR2: LGHNA and YSLEER. The V gene end was trimmed by 3 bases and the J gene end by 4 bases; junction bases not matched to a gene: 9. Per the study methods: Estimated nucleated cell counts came from reference gene primer amplification. Sequenced by immunoSEQ multiplex PCR; TCRdb stores in-frame clones only, minus some. That table gives V, J and clone size, and the DNA gave D and trimming. The sample gives approximately 230,000 clones, around 90% of which show up once; roughly 3% is in the top ten. The TCR was taken from a man between 18 and 29 years old with active or convalescent COVID-19. The V and J genes are TRBV4-3 and TRBJ1-2; TRBD1 aligns across 9 bases. Sequencing was carried out using peripheral blood. DNA of the CDR3: TGCGCCAGCAGCCAGGTCCCGCCGGGACAGGGCTATGGCTACACCTTC. Its protein product is CASSQVPPGQGYGYTF.